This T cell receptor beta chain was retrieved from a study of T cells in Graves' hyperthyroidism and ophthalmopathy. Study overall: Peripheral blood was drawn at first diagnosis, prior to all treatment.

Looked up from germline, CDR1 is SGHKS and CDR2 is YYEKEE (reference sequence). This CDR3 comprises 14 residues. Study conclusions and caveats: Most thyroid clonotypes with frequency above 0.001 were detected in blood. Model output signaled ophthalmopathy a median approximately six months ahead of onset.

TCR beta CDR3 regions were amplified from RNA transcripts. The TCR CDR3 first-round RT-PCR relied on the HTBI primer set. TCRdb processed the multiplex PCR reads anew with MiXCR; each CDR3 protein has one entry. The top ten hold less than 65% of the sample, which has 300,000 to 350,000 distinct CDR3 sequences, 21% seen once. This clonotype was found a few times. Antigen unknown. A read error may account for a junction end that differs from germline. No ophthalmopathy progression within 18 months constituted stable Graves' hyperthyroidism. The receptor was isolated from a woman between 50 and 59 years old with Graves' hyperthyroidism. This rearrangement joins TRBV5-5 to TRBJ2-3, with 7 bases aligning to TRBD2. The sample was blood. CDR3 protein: CASSFGGSADTQCF. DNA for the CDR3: TGTGCCAGCAGCTTCGGGGGGAGCGCAGATACGCAGTGTTTT.